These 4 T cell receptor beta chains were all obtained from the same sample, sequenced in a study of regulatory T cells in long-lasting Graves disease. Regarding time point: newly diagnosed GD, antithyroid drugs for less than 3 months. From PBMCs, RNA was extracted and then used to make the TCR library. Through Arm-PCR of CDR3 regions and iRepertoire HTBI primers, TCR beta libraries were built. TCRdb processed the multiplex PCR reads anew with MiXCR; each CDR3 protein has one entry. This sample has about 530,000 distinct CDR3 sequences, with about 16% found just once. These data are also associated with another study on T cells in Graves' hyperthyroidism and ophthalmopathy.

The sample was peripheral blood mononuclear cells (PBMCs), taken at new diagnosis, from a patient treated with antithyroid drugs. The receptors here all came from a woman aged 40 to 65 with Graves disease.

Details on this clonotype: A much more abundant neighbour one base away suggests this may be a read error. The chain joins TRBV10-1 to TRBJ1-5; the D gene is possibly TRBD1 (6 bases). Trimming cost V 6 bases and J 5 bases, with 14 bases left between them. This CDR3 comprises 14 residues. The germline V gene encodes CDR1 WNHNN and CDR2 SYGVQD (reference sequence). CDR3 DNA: TGCGCCAGCAGGAGTACAGGGAAGTATCAGCCCCAGCATTTT. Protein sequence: CASRSTGKYQPQHF.

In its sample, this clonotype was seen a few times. CDR3 in amino acids: CASSQGHGANYGYTF. The CDR3 coding sequence is TGTGCCAGCAGCCAAGGACATGGAGCTAACTATGGCTACACCTTC. This sequence joins TRBV14 and TRBJ1-2; D ambiguous. V was cut by 1 base and J by 0 bases, with 9 bases left in between. This CDR3 contains 15 residues. Looked up from germline, CDR1 is SGHDN and CDR2 is FVKESK.

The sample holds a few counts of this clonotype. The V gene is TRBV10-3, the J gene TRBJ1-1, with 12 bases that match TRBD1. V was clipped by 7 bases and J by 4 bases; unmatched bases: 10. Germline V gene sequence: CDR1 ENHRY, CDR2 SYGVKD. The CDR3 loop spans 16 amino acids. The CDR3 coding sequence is TGTGCCATCACCGGGACAGGGGGCTTTCTCGGCACTGAAGCTTTCTTT. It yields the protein CAITGTGGFLGTEAFF.

The CDR3 spells CAWMSPGIGEQYF. The CDR3 DNA reads TGTGCCTGGATGAGCCCAGGGATCGGGGAGCAGTACTTC. V and J are TRBV30 and TRBJ2-7; D might be TRBD1 (5 bases). Trimming took off 4 bases at V and 7 bases at J, with 17 bases between the two ends. Germline assignment: CDR1 GTSNPN and CDR2 SVGIG (reference sequence). The CDR3 runs 13 residues.